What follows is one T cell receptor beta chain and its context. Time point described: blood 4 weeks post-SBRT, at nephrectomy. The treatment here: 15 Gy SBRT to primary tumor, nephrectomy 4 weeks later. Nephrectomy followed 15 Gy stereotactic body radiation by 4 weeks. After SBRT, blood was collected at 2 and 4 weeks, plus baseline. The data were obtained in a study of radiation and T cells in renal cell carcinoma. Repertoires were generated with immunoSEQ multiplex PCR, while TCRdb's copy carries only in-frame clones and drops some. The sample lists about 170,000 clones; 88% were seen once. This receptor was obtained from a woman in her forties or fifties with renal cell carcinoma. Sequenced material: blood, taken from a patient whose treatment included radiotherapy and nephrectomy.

The CDR3 loop is CASSYPGGRTGYTF. The CDR3 DNA is TGTGCCAGCAGCTACCCCGGGGGGAGGACTGGCTACACCTTC. This sequence joins TRBV7-2 and TRBJ1-2, with D perhaps TRBD1 (5 bases). V lost 4 bases to trimming and J lost 7 bases, with 16 bases between them. The CDR3 spans 14 residues. Germline V gene lookup returns CDR1 SGHTA and CDR2 FQGNSA.